The sequence of this T cell receptor beta chain was determined in a study of blood T cell repertoires in COVID-19. Clones were read by immunoSEQ multiplex PCR, and TCRdb kept only the in-frame ones, dropping some. The table records 390,000 or so clones, roughly 80% of them present only once. Germline V CDR1 and CDR2: LNHDA, SQIVND (reference sequence). There are 15 residues in the CDR3. V was clipped by 1 base and J by 8 bases, with 17 bases between them. The source material was PBMCs or T cells enriched from blood (not recorded which). This chain joins TRBV19 and TRBJ1-2; D might be TRBD1 (6 bases). The TCR originated in a woman between 50 and 59 years old who had recovered from COVID-19. CDR3 amino acids: CASSIGSGRGKGYTF. The CDR3 DNA is TGTGCCAGTAGTATAGGAAGCGGCAGGGGCAAAGGCTACACCTTC.